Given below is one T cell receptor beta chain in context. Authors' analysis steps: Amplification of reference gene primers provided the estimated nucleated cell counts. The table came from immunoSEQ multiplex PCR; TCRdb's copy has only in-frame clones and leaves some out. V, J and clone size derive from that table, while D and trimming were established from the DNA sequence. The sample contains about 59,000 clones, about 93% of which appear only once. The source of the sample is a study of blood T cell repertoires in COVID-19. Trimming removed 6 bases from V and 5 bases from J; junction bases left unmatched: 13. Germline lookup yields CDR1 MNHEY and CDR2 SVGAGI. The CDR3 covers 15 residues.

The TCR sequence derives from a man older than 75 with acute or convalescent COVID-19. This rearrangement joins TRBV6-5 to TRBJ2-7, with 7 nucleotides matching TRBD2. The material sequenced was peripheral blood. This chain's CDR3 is CASRGVSGDSDEQYF. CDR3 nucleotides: TGTGCCAGCAGGGGAGTGAGCGGGGATTCGGACGAGCAGTACTTC.